The clone carrying this T cell receptor beta chain has at least ten counts. Its antigen remains unknown. The data derive from a study of beta chain features in type 1 diabetes. Background on the study: The patients were much like the healthy donors in age, gender and cell yields. Findings and caveats of the study: Among patients with Type 1 diabetes, TCRB CDR3s were moderately but significantly shorter in every one of the four CD4+ subsets.

Expressed TCRB transcripts were sequenced because the isolated RNA had all been reverse transcribed beforehand. Profiling relied on immunoSEQ multiplex PCR, and the TCRdb table lists in-frame clones only, not all of them. The sample contains 130,000 or so clones, roughly 10% of which appear only once. This receptor was obtained from a woman in her thirties or forties in good health. Sequencing used central memory CD4+ T cells from blood.

The CDR3 coding sequence is TGTGCCAGCAATAGTGCGGGGGCCAACGTCCTGACTTTC. Protein product: CASNSAGANVLTF. This rearrangement joins TRBV28 to TRBJ2-6; no clear D. From germline, CDR1 is MDHEN and CDR2 SYDVKM. There are 13 residues in the CDR3. V lost 7 bases and J lost 4, with 8 bases in between.